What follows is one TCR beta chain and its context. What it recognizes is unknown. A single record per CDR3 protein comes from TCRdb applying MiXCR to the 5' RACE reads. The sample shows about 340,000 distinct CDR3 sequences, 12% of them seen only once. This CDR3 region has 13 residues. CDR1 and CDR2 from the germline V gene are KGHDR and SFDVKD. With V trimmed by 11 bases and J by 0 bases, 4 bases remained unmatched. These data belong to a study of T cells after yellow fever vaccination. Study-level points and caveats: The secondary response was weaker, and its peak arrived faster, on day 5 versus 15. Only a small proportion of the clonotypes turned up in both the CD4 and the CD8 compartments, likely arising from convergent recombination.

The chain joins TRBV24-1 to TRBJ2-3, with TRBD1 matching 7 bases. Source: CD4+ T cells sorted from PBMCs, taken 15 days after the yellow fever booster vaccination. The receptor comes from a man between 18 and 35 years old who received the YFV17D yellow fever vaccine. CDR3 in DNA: TGTGCCAGCCGGGACAGTAGCACAGATACGCAGTATTTT. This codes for CASRDSSTDTQYF.